The next 2 T cell receptor beta chains were all read from a single sample in a study of T cells in Graves' hyperthyroidism and ophthalmopathy. TCR beta CDR3 sequences were amplified from RNA transcripts. A first-round RT-PCR of the TCR CDR3 used the HTBI primer set. Using its own MiXCR run on the multiplex PCR reads, TCRdb lists one record per CDR3 protein. The sample includes approximately 520,000 distinct CDR3 sequences, less than 25% seen only once; the top ten take around a quarter. Sequenced input: blood. These receptors came from a man younger than 35 with Graves' hyperthyroidism.

There are many counts of this clonotype. The gene calls are TRBV12-3 or TRBV12-4 and TRBJ1-2, with D unresolved. This CDR3 is 13 amino acids long. Trimming took 2 bases from V and 6 from J, leaving 10 bases between them. The CDR3 DNA sequence: TGTGCCAGCAGTTTAAATCTCGTGAATGGCTACACCTTC. It specifies CASSLNLVNGYTF.

This clonotype was counted many times. The genes are TRBV19 and TRBJ2-7, with D perhaps matching TRBD1 or TRBD2 (5 bases each). The CDR3 contains 12 residues. The V end was cut by 5 bases, the J end by 5 bases, with 10 bases between. Germline CDR1 is LNHDA and CDR2 is SQIVND (reference sequence). Here the CDR3 DNA reads TGTGCCAGTAGTGTGGGACCTAACGAGCAGTACTTC. Its protein is CASSVGPNEQYF.